This T cell receptor beta chain was captured by sequencing in a study of control samples from healthy donors and cancer patients. Generated by immunoSEQ multiplex PCR, the TCRdb table keeps only in-frame clones and is missing some. Of 120,000 to 150,000 clones in the sample, 93% were seen once. Sequencing used blood. The receptor comes from a man between 18 and 35 years old in good health.

CDR3 coding DNA: TGTGCCAGCAGACGGGGGTCAGGGGAAAAACTGTTTTTT. Encoded protein: CASRRGSGEKLFF. The J gene is TRBJ1-4, the V gene TRBV27; possibly TRBD1 for D (5 bases). The ends were cut back, 6 bases at V and 8 bases at J, with 13 bases in the middle. Germline lookup yields CDR1 MNHEY and CDR2 SMNVEV (reference sequence). This CDR3 spans 13 amino acids.